The entry below describes one T cell receptor beta chain. Its antigen is currently unknown. These data belong to a study of T cells after posttransplantation cyclophosphamide. Notes on the study in general: TRB clonality was highly associated with recipient CMV seropositivity and reactivation.

Libraries were prepared by immunoSEQ multiplex PCR; TCRdb keeps only in-frame clonotypes and omits some of them. The top ten hold approximately 0.65% of the sample, which has 20,000 to 25,000 clones, almost 75% seen once. V dropped 2 bases and J dropped 1 base, with 15 bases sitting between them. Per germline, CDR1 SGHDN and CDR2 FVKESK. The CDR3 spans 17 residues. The TCR comes from a woman aged 55 to 70 in good health, CMV-negative, and a related stem cell transplant donor. Sequences were obtained from memory CD4+ T cells sorted from PBMCs. The rearrangement uses TRBV14 and TRBJ2-1; D may be TRBD2 (5 bases). As DNA, the CDR3 is TGTGCCAGCAGCCAACGCCTGGCGGGCGCGTCCTACAATGAGCAGTTCTTC. Amino acid sequence: CASSQRLAGASYNEQFF.